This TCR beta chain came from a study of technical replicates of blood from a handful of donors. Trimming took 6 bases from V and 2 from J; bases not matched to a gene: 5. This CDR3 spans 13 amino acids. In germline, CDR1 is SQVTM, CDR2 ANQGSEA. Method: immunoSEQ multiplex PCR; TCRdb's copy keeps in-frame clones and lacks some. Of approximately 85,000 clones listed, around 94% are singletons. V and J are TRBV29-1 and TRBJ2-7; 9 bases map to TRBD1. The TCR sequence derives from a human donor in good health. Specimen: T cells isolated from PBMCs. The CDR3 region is CSVRQGVTYEQYF. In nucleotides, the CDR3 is TGCAGCGTCAGACAGGGGGTAACCTACGAGCAGTACTTC.